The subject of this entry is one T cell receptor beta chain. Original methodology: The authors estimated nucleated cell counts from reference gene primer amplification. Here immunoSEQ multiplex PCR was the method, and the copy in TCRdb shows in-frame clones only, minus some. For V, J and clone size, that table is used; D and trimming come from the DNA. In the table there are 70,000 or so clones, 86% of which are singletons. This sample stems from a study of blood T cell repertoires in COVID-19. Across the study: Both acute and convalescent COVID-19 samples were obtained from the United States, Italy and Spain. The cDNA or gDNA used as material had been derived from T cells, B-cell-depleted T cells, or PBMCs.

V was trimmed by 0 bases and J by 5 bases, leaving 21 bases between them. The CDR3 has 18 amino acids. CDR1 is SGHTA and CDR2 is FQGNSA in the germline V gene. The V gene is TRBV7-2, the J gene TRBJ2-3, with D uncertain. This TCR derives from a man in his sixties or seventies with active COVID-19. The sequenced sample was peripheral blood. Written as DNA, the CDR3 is TGTGCCAGCAGCTTAGCTGGCTGGCAGTACCGCTTTCGAGATACGCAGTATTTT. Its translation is CASSLAGWQYRFRDTQYF.